This is a list of T cell receptor beta chains from one sample in a study of OX40 agonist ivuxolimab in advanced cancers. Sequencing was performed with immunoSEQ multiplex PCR; in TCRdb, only in-frame clones are kept and a portion is missing. The sample holds about 62,000 clones, 79% seen once. Specimen: CD4+ or CD8+ T cells sorted from blood, collected in a trial of the OX40 agonist ivuxolimab. Receptors were obtained from an adult with an advanced solid tumor such as melanoma, head and neck, liver or kidney cancer. Both conserved end residues are part of each CDR3. D genes are given only for firm matches. Expanded clones get a size class; other rows say once, few or many, or leave the size out.

V,size,J,D,DNA,CDR3
TRBV7-2,few,TRBJ1-1,NA,TGTGCCAGCACCAACGACAGGAACACTGAAGCTTTCTTT,CASTNDRNTEAFF
TRBV5-3,NA,TRBJ1-1,TRBD1,TGTGCCAGAAAAGAGTATACTCGATACAGGGGGAAGACTGAAGCTTTCTTT,CARKEYTRYRGKTEAFF
TRBV12-5,NA,TRBJ1-3,NA,TGTGCTAGTGGTTCGATGATGACTACAGGGTCTGGAAACACCATATATTTT,CASGSMMTTGSGNTIYF
TRBV7-2,NA,TRBJ1-2,NA,TGTGCCAGCAGCGACAGCCTTGGACATGTGGACACCTTC,CASSDSLGHVDTF
TRBV5-1,NA,TRBJ2-1,NA,TGCGCCAGCAGCCCAGTGACCCTATCCTACAATGAGCAGTTCTTC,CASSPVTLSYNEQFF
TRBV19,NA,TRBJ2-2,NA,TGTGCCAGTAGTATAATAAGCGGGGAGCTGTTTTTT,CASSIISGELFF
TRBV6-1,once,TRBJ1-4,TRBD1,TGTGCCAGCAGTCCCGGGACAGGGGAAAAACTGTTTTTT,CASSPGTGEKLFF
TRBV4-1,NA,TRBJ2-2,NA,TGCGCCAGCAGCCAAGAGAGCGGGCTACACACCGGGGAGCTGTTTTTT,CASSQESGLHTGELFF
TRBV28,NA,TRBJ2-1,TRBD2,TGTGCCAGCAGTTTCCCTTTAGGGACTAGGGTATACAATGAGCAGTTCTTC,CASSFPLGTRVYNEQFF
TRBV5-1,NA,TRBJ1-1,TRBD1,TGCGCCAGCAGCTTAACAGGGGGCGCGGGCACTGAAGCTTTCTTT,CASSLTGGAGTEAFF
TRBV6-5,NA,TRBJ1-1,TRBD1,TGTGCCAGCAGCGGGGACAGGGCCACTGAAGCTTTCTTT,CASSGDRATEAFF
TRBV27,NA,TRBJ1-5,TRBD1,TGTGCCAGCAGGATATCGGGACAGAGCAATCAGCCCCAGCATTTT,CASRISGQSNQPQHF
TRBV5-4,NA,TRBJ1-1,NA,TGTGCCAGCAGTTTAGGAGTTAGCACTGAAGCTTTCTTT,CASSLGVSTEAFF
TRBV30,NA,TRBJ1-5,NA,TGTGCCTGGAGTGCGTCCAATCAGCCCCAGCATTTT,CAWSASNQPQHF
TRBV15,NA,TRBJ1-1,NA,TGTGCCACCAGCAGAGATCGGGGGGGGCCCGAGAACACTGAAGCTTTCTTT,CATSRDRGGPENTEAFF
TRBV4-3,once,TRBJ2-1,NA,TGCGCCAGCAGCCAAGTGGACTCTTACCGCGATGAGCAGTTCTTC,CASSQVDSYRDEQFF
TRBV25-1,NA,TRBJ2-7,TRBD2,TGTGCCAGCAGTGAATCCCTAGCGGGAGGGCCTTCCCAGTACTTC,CASSESLAGGPSQYF
TRBV6-5,NA,TRBJ2-3,NA,TGTGCCAGCAGGGAGCCGGGAGTTCAGGCAGATACGCAGTATTTT,CASREPGVQADTQYF
TRBV21-1,NA,TRBJ1-1,NA,TGTGCCAGCAGGAGGAGGACAGGCTTGAACACTGAAGCTTTCTTT,CASRRRTGLNTEAFF
TRBV7-3,NA,TRBJ1-1,NA,TGTGCCAGCAGCTCCCCCCAGGTGAGAAACACTGAAGCTTTCTTT,CASSSPQVRNTEAFF
TRBV14,NA,TRBJ2-3,TRBD2,TGTGCCAGCAGCCAGTTTCTAGCGGGGTTCACAGATACGCAGTATTTT,CASSQFLAGFTDTQYF
TRBV7-9,NA,TRBJ2-5,NA,TGTGCCAGCAGCCTCGCAGGGGCGTCAGAGACCCAGTACTTC,CASSLAGASETQYF